These T cell receptor beta chains were read from a single sample in a study of T-cell reconstitution after alpha-beta-depleted transplantation in children. TCRdb ran MiXCR on the PCR reads and lists one entry per CDR3 protein. The profile shows some 200,000 distinct CDR3 sequences, approximately 8.4% of them singletons. The material sequenced was PBMCs, mostly from graft donor cells, taken 360 days after TCRalphabeta/CD19-depleted stem cell transplant. Receptors were obtained from a male patient aged 2 to 9 who had a stem cell transplant for acute myeloid leukemia, so the T cells may come from the graft donor. Both conserved end residues are part of each CDR3. Fields, in order: clone size, D gene, J gene, V gene, CDR3 DNA, CDR3 protein. The D gene is left open where the match is weak. Clone size is given for some rows only: seen once, a few or many times, or a class if the clone is expanded.

>.|.|TRBJ2-2|TRBV5-1
TGCGCCAGCAGCACCCGACAGATAACCGGGGAGCTGTTTTTT
CASSTRQITGELFF
>many|TRBD1|TRBJ2-5|TRBV12-3/TRBV12-4
TGTGCCAGCAGTTTGACGGACAGGGGTTATAAAGAGACCCAGTACTTC
CASSLTDRGYKETQYF
>many|TRBD2|TRBJ2-1|TRBV10-3
TGTGCCATCTCCGGGACTAGCGGAAACAATGAGCAGTTCTTC
CAISGTSGNNEQFF
>.|.|TRBJ2-1|TRBV9
TGTGCCAGCAGCTCCCACGACGGCTTGGGGGGCAATGAGCAGTTCTTC
CASSSHDGLGGNEQFF
>many|.|TRBJ2-6|TRBV5-1
TGCGCCAGCAGCAATAGACGTGATGGGGCCAACGTCCTGACTTTC
CASSNRRDGANVLTF
>few|.|TRBJ2-5|TRBV5-1
TGCGCCAGCAGCTTGAGGACGGACCGAGAGACCCAGTACTTC
CASSLRTDRETQYF
>.|.|TRBJ2-1|TRBV30
TGTGCCTGGAGTTTTGTGAGGACACAGGGCTACAATGAGCAGTTCTTC
CAWSFVRTQGYNEQFF
>many|.|TRBJ2-5|TRBV5-1
TGCGCCAGCAGCTTCTACGAGACCCAGTACTTC
CASSFYETQYF
>many|TRBD1|TRBJ1-1|TRBV7-2
TGTGCCAGCAGCTCACTACCGGGACAGGTCACTGAAGCTTTCTTT
CASSSLPGQVTEAFF
>many|.|TRBJ2-7|TRBV6-5
TGTGCCAGCAGTTACTCGACGGATGGTTCCGTCGAGCAGTACTTC
CASSYSTDGSVEQYF
>few|TRBD1|TRBJ1-1|TRBV12-3/TRBV12-4
TGTGCCAGCAGGCGTCGGGACAGGGGGCGTCACACTGAAGCTTTCTTT
CASRRRDRGRHTEAFF
>many|TRBD2|TRBJ2-5|TRBV6-1
TGTGCCAGCACTAGACTAGCGGCCAGGCAAGAGACCCAGTACTTC
CASTRLAARQETQYF
>many|TRBD1|TRBJ2-3|TRBV10-1
TGCGCCAGCAATCCCGGGACAGGGAATTTGGATACGCAGTATTTT
CASNPGTGNLDTQYF
>few|.|TRBJ2-3|TRBV29-1
TGCAGCGTTGAAGGTCGGGGAGGTGGGAATACGCAGTATTTT
CSVEGRGGGNTQYF
>.|.|TRBJ2-3|TRBV20-1
TGCAGTGCTAGGGGCTATACGCAGTATTTT
CSARGYTQYF
>.|TRBD1|TRBJ2-7|TRBV5-6
TGTGCCAGCAGCTTCGTCGGACAGGGGGTTAATAGGCAGTACTTC
CASSFVGQGVNRQYF
>.|TRBD2|TRBJ2-5|TRBV5-1
TGCGCCAGCAGCTTAGTGGGAGGGCCTCGGGAGACCCAGTACTTC
CASSLVGGPRETQYF
>.|TRBD1|TRBJ2-7|TRBV20-1
TGCAGTGCTAGAGAGAGGGACAGCGAGGGCTCCTACGAGCAGTACTTC
CSARERDSEGSYEQYF
>few|TRBD2|TRBJ2-1|TRBV12-3/TRBV12-4
TGTGCCAGCAGCCCTAGCGGGGGGGTCTACAATGAGCAGTTCTTC
CASSPSGGVYNEQFF
>many|.|TRBJ2-7|TRBV10-3
TGTGCCATCAGTGAGACAGGCTACGAGCAGTACTTC
CAISETGYEQYF
>.|TRBD1|TRBJ2-3|TRBV5-1
TGCGCCAGCAGCCTCCAGGACAGGGCAGATACGCAGTATTTT
CASSLQDRADTQYF
>few|.|TRBJ2-2|TRBV14
TGTGCCAGCAGCCGTCGGATGGGGGAGCTGTTTTTT
CASSRRMGELFF
>many|.|TRBJ1-5|TRBV6-5
TGTGCCAGCAGTTATGATGGCAATCAGCCCCAGCATTTT
CASSYDGNQPQHF
>.|TRBD2|TRBJ2-3|TRBV24-1
TGTGCCACCAGTGAGGGCGGACTAGCGACAGATACGCAGTATTTT
CATSEGGLATDTQYF
>.|.|TRBJ2-3|TRBV4-2
TGTGCCATCAGCCAAGATCTTTCGACTCCCAGGGTGGAGTATTTT
CAISQDLSTPRVEYF
>once|.|TRBJ2-1|TRBV3-1
TGTGCCAGCAGCCACCGTGACTACAATGAGCAGTTCTTC
CASSHRDYNEQFF
>.|.|TRBJ2-4|TRBV4-3
TGCGCCAGCAGCCAAGTAGACAGCAACATTCAGTACTTC
CASSQVDSNIQYF
>few|.|TRBJ2-5|TRBV7-9
TGTGCCAGCAGCTTAGGACAGGTCCAAGAGACCCAGTACTTC
CASSLGQVQETQYF
>many|TRBD1|TRBJ2-3|TRBV4-1
TGCGCCAGCAGCCAACCTGGACAGGGGGCGAACGCAGATACGCAGTATTTT
CASSQPGQGANADTQYF
>few|.|TRBJ1-1|TRBV5-1
TGCGCCAGCAGCTCCAGGCCCATGCTGAACACTGAAGCTTTCTTT
CASSSRPMLNTEAFF
>many|.|TRBJ2-3|TRBV6-1
TGTGCCAGCAGTGGCACGGGCGGCGCAGATACGCAGTATTTT
CASSGTGGADTQYF